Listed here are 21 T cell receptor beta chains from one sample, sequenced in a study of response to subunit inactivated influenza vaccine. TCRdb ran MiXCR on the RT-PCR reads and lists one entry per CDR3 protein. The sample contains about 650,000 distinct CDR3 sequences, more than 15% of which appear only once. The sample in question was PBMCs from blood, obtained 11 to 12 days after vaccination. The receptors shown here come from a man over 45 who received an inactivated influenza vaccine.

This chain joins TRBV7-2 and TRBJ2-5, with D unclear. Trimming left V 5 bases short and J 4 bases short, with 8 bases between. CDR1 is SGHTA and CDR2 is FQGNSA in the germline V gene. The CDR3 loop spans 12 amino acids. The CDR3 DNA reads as TGTGCCAGCAGCCCGAGTCTAGAGACCCAGTACTTC. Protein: CASSPSLETQYF.

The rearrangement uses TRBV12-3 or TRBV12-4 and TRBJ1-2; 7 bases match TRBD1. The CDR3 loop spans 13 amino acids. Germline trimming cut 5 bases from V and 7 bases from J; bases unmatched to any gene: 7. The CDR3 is CASSPGTVGGYTF. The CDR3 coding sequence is TGTGCCAGCAGTCCAGGGACAGTCGGTGGCTACACCTTC.

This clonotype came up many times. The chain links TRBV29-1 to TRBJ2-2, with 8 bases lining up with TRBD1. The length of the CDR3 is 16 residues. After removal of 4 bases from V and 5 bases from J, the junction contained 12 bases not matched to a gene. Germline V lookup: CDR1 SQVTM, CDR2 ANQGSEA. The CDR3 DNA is TGCAGCGTTGCGTCCGGACAGGGAACACGGACCGGGGAGCTGTTTTTT. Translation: CSVASGQGTRTGELFF.

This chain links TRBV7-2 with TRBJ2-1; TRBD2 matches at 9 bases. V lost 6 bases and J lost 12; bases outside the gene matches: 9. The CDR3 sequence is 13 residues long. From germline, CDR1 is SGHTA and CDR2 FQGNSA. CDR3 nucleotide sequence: TGTGCCAGCAGTTCTGACCCGGGACTAGCGCAGTTCTTC. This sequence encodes CASSSDPGLAQFF.

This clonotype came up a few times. The DNA of the CDR3 is TGCGCCAGCAGCCCCACCTTAATGAGCGGGGGGGGCAATGAGCAGTTCTTC. Protein product: CASSPTLMSGGGNEQFF. This chain joins TRBV5-1 and TRBJ2-1, with 10 bases aligning to TRBD2. CDR3 length: 17 amino acids. Losses at the gene ends were 4 bases for V and 6 bases for J; bases not matched to a gene: 13. Germline CDR1 is SGHRS and CDR2 is YFSETQ.

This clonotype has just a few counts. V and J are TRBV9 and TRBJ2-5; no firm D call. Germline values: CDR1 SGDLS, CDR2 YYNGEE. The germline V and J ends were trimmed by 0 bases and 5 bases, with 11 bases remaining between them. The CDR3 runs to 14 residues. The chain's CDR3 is CASSVGVGWETQYF. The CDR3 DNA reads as TGTGCCAGCAGCGTAGGTGTAGGTTGGGAGACCCAGTACTTC.

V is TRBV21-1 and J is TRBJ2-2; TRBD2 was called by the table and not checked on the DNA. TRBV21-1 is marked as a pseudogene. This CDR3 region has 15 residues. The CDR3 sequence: CASSKVGRTSGELFF. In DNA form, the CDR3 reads TGTGCCAGCAGCAAAGTGGGTAGGACTTCCGGGGAGCTGTTTTTT.

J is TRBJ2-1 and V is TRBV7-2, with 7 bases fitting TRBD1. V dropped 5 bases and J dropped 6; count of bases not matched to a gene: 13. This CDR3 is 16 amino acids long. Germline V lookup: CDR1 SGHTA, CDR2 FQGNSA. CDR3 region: CASSASRGRILNEQFF. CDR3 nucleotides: TGTGCCAGCAGCGCGAGTAGGGGGCGGATCCTCAATGAGCAGTTCTTC.

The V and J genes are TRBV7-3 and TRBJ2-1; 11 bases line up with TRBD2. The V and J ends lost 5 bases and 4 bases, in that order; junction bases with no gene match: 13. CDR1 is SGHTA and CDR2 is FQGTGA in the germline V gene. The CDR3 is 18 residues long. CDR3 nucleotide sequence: TGTGCCAGCAGCCTCGACCCGATTGGACTAGCGGGTTACAATGAGCAGTTCTTC. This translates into CASSLDPIGLAGYNEQFF.

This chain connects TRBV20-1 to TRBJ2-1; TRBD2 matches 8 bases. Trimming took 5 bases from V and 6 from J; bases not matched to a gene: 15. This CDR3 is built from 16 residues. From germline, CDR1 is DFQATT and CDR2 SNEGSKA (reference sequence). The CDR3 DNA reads TGCAGTGCTCAAATAACCGGGACTAGTATTGGCAATGAGCAGTTCTTC. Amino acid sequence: CSAQITGTSIGNEQFF.

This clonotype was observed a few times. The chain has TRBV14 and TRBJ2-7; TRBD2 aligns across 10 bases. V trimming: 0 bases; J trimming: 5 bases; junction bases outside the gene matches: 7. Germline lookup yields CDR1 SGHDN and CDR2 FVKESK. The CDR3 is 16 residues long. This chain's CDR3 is CASSQDHWLAGDEQYF. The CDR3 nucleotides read TGTGCCAGCAGCCAAGATCACTGGCTAGCGGGGGACGAGCAGTACTTC.

The CDR3 DNA is TGTGCCACCAGTGTCGGGGGAGGGAACACTGAAGCTTTCTTT. It translates to CATSVGGGNTEAFF. The chain employs TRBV24-1 and TRBJ1-1; a weak D match, TRBD1 (5 bases). CDR1 is KGHDR, CDR2 SFDVKD, per germline. This CDR3 comprises 14 residues. V was trimmed by 5 bases and J by 1 base, leaving 10 bases between them.

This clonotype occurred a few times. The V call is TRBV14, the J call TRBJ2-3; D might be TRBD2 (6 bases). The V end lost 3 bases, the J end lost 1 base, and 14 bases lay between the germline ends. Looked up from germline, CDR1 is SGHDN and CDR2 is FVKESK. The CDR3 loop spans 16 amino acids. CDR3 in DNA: TGTGCCAGCAGCCACTTCCGCGGGGATCGCACAGATACGCAGTATTTT. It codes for CASSHFRGDRTDTQYF.

The CDR3 protein is CASSFTGLHYF. Written as DNA, the CDR3 is TGTGCCAGCAGTTTTACGGGCCTTCACTACTTC. This sequence joins TRBV12-3 or TRBV12-4 and TRBJ2-7, with unresolved D. V was pared by 3 bases and J by 13 bases, with 13 bases between. This CDR3 has 11 residues.

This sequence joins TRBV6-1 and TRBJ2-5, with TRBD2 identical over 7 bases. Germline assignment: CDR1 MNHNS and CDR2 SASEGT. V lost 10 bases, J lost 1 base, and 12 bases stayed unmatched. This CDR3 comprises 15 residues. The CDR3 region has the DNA TGTGCCACCCGCTCGGGGAGGGGACTCCAAGAGACCCAGTACTTC. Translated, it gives CATRSGRGLQETQYF.

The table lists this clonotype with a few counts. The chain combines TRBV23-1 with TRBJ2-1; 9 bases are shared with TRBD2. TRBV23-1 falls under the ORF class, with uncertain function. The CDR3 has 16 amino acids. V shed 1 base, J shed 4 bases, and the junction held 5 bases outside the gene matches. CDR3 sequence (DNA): TGCGCCAGCAGTCAATTCGGGCTAGCGGGGTACAATGAGCAGTTCTTC. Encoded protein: CASSQFGLAGYNEQFF.

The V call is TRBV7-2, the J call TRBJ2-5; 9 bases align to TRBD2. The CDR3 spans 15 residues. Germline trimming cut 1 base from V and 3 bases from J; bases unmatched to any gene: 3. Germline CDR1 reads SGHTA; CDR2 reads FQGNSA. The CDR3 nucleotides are TGTGCCAGCAGCTTAGGCGGGAGGGCCGAAGAGACCCAGTACTTC. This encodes CASSLGGRAEETQYF. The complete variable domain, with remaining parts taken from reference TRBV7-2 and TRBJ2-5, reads GAGVSQSPSNKVTEKGKDVELRCDPISGHTALYWYRQSLGQGLEFLIYFQGNSAPDKSGLPSDRFSAERTGGSVSTLTIQRTQQEDSAVYLCASSLGGRAEETQYFGPGTRLLVL.

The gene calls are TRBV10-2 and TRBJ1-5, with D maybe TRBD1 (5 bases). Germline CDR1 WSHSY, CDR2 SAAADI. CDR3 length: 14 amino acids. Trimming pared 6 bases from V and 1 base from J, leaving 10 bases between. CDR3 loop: CASRMDISNQPQHF. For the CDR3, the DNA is TGCGCCAGCAGGATGGACATCAGCAATCAGCCCCAGCATTTT.

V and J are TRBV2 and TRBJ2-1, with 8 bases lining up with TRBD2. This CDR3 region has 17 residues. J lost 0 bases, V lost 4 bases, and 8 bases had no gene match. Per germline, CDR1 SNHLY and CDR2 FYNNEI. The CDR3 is CASSGRTSRRSYNEQFF. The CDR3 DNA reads TGTGCCAGCAGTGGTAGGACTAGCCGACGCTCCTACAATGAGCAGTTCTTC.

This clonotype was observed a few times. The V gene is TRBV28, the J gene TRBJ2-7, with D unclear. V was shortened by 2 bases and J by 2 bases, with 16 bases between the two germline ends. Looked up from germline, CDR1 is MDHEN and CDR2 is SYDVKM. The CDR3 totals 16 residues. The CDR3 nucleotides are TGTGCCAGCAGTTTACGTTCGCGGAAATTTACCTACGAGCAGTACTTC. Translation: CASSLRSRKFTYEQYF.

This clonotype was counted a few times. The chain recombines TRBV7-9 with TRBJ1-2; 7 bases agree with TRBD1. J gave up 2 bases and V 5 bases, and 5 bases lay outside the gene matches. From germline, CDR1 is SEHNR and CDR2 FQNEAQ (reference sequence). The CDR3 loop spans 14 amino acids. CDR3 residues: CASSPMTGNYGYTF. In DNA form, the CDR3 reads TGTGCCAGCAGCCCCATGACAGGGAACTATGGCTACACCTTC.